This TCR beta chain was sequenced in a study of cytomegalovirus exposure and HLA in healthy donors. Study-level findings and limits: According to an earlier analysis, most TCR beta V segments yielded productive rearrangements about 87% or about 30% of the time. TCR beta chains associated with HLA were, in a later analysis, more clonally expanded than equally common others.

PCR primers comprised 60 Vbeta and 13 Jbeta primers. Repertoires were generated with immunoSEQ multiplex PCR, while TCRdb's copy carries only in-frame clones and drops some. The sample comprises around 140,000 clones, about 84% of which are singletons, and around 2.5% rests with the top ten. A note on this clone: The antigen remains undetermined.

V trimming: 5 bases; J trimming: 6 bases; junction bases outside the gene matches: 5. Germline CDR1 reads ENHRY; CDR2 reads SYGVKD. The length of the CDR3 is 13 residues. The TCR comes from a young woman in good health and CMV-seropositive. The gene calls are TRBV10-3 and TRBJ1-2; TRBD1 agrees at 8 bases. Sequenced material: PBMCs. The CDR3 spells CAISSDRGHGYTF. Written as DNA, the CDR3 is TGTGCCATCAGTTCTGACAGGGGACATGGCTACACCTTC.